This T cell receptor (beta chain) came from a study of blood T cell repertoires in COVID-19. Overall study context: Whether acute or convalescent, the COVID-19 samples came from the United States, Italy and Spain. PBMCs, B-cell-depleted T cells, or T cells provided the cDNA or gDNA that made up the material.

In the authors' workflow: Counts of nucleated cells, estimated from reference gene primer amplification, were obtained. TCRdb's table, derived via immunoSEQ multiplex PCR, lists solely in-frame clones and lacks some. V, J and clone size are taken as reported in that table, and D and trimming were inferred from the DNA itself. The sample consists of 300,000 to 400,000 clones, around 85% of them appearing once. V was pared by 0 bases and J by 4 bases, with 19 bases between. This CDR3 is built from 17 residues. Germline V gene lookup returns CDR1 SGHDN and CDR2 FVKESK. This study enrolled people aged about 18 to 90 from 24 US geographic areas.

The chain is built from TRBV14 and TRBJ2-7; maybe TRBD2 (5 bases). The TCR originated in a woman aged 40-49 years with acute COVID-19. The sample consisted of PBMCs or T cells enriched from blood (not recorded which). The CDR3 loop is CASSQESSRAIKYEQYF. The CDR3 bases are TGTGCCAGCAGCCAAGAGTCTTCGCGGGCCATTAAGTACGAGCAGTACTTC. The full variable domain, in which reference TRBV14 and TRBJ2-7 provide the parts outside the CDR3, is EAGVTQFPSHSVIEKGQTVTLRCDPISGHDNLYWYRRVMGKEIKFLLHFVKESKQDESGMPNNRFLAERTGGTYSTLKVQPAELEDSGVYFCASSQESSRAIKYEQYFGPGTRLTVT.